This TCR beta chain was sequenced in a study of blood T cells in healthy people across ages. Study-level points and caveats: Estimates of total diversity, which came from one million sequenced T cells, were considered to be underestimates.

This CDR3 has 17 residues. Per the germline V gene, CDR1 is SGHTA and CDR2 is FQGNSA. Trimming stripped 5 bases from V and 8 bases from J, with 25 bases between. A second roughly 6 to 12 cycle PCR used barcoded and J-beta primers. TCRdb re-derived calls from the 5' RACE reads in MiXCR, one entry per CDR3 protein. Of roughly 720,000 distinct CDR3 sequences in the sample, about 53% were seen once. Details on this clonotype: Antigen: not known.

The specimen sequenced was blood. This clonotype was obtained from an elderly man in good health. The chain uses TRBV7-2 and TRBJ2-1, with D possibly matching TRBD2 (5 bases). The CDR3 nucleotides read TGTGCCAGCAGCCGCGGTCCTAGCCGCGGAGTTGGCGATGAGCAGTTCTTC. This gives the protein CASSRGPSRGVGDEQFF.